A single sample is the source of the 25 T cell receptor beta chains below, sequenced in a study of OX40 agonist ivuxolimab in advanced cancers. Repertoires were generated with immunoSEQ multiplex PCR, while TCRdb's copy carries only in-frame clones and drops some. The sample yields about 21,000 clones, around 80% seen once. Sequencing used CD4+ or CD8+ T cells sorted from blood, obtained in a trial of the OX40 agonist ivuxolimab. The receptors come from an adult with an advanced solid tumor such as melanoma, head and neck, liver or kidney cancer.

The rearrangement uses TRBV6-1 and TRBJ2-7, with D perhaps matching TRBD1 or TRBD2 (6 bases each). The CDR3 sequence is 15 residues long. Germline-derived CDR1 and CDR2 are MNHNS and SASEGT. Trimming left V 1 base short and J 6 bases short, with 16 bases between. The CDR3 here is CASSEGTGRTREQYF. Here the CDR3 DNA reads TGTGCCAGCAGTGAAGGAACAGGGAGGACTCGCGAGCAGTACTTC.

This chain joins TRBV7-2 and TRBJ2-5, with TRBD1 matching over 7 bases. Germline V CDR1 and CDR2: SGHTA, FQGNSA. The CDR3 extends over 15 amino acids. J lost 5 bases, V lost 1 base, and 7 bases had no gene match. DNA of the CDR3: TGTGCCAGCAGCTTAGGGGACAGCGTGGGCGAGACCCAGTACTTC. It encodes CASSLGDSVGETQYF.

The V and J genes are TRBV18 and TRBJ2-5; no firm D call. The CDR3 is 15 residues long. Germline V CDR1 and CDR2: KGHSH, LQKENI. Trimming pared 0 bases from V and 3 bases from J, leaving 11 bases between. The CDR3 coding sequence is TGTGCCAGCTCACCACCTAACAAAATAGAAGAGACCCAGTACTTC. This gives the protein CASSPPNKIEETQYF.

The rearrangement links TRBV5-4 to TRBJ2-2; the D gene is possibly TRBD1 (5 bases). This CDR3 region has 12 residues. CDR1 is SGHNT, CDR2 YYREEE, per germline (reference sequence). The V end lost 4 bases, the J end lost 7 bases, and 8 bases lay between the germline ends. CDR3 sequence: CASSTDSGELFF. Written as DNA, the CDR3 is TGTGCCAGCAGCACCGACAGCGGGGAGCTGTTTTTT. Based on the CDR3 plus reference TRBV5-4 and TRBJ2-2, the full variable domain is ETGVTQSPTHLIKTRGQQVTLRCSSQSGHNTVSWYQQALGQGPQFIFQYYREEENGRGNFPPRFSGLQFPNYSSELNVNALELDDSALYLCASSTDSGELFFGEGSRLTVL.

The V call is TRBV15, the J call TRBJ2-3; 8 positions agree with TRBD1. Germline-derived CDR1 and CDR2 are LNHNV and YYDKDF (reference sequence). Trimming at V came to 1 base and at J to 7 bases, leaving 1 base not matched to a gene. This CDR3 has 13 amino acids. The CDR3 loop reads CATSRGDRHTQYF. CDR3 nucleotide sequence: TGTGCCACCAGCAGAGGGGACAGGCATACGCAGTATTTT.

The V gene is TRBV6-5, the J gene TRBJ1-6; D uncertain. V dropped 6 bases and J dropped 2 bases, with 11 bases sitting between them. The CDR3 contains 15 residues. CDR1 and CDR2 (germline): MNHEY, SVGAGI. CDR3 protein: CASSRRGTYNSPLHF. The CDR3, as DNA: TGTGCCAGCAGCCGCCGCGGCACCTATAATTCACCCCTCCACTTT.

V and J are TRBV30 and TRBJ1-1; D uncertain. CDR3 size: 13 residues. The germline V and J ends were trimmed by 3 bases and 1 base, with 9 bases remaining between them. CDR1 and CDR2 from the germline V gene are GTSNPN and SVGIG (reference sequence). As DNA, the CDR3 is TGTGCCTGGAGGGGAGGGTCGAACACTGAAGCTTTCTTT. This sequence encodes CAWRGGSNTEAFF.

This sequence joins TRBV30 and TRBJ1-5; D not certain. V was clipped by 2 bases and J by 2 bases, with 16 bases between them. Germline values: CDR1 GTSNPN, CDR2 SVGIG (reference sequence). CDR3 length: 16 amino acids. In nucleotides, the CDR3 is TGTGCCTGGAGTCGCCCCGGGCCGAGAGGCAATCAGCCCCAGCATTTT. Amino acid sequence: CAWSRPGPRGNQPQHF.

The chain joins TRBV5-1 to TRBJ1-2; no definite D call. The V and J ends lost 0 bases and 4 bases respectively, with 13 bases between them. Germline CDR1 is SGHRS and CDR2 is YFSETQ. The CDR3 totals 15 residues. In DNA, the CDR3 is TGCGCCAGCAGCTTGGCCTCGGGAGGCCCCTATGGCTACACCTTC. Protein sequence: CASSLASGGPYGYTF.

The chain has TRBV2 and TRBJ2-3, with 8 nucleotides matching TRBD2. The CDR3 loop spans 16 amino acids. Germline trimming cut 4 bases from V and 6 bases from J; bases unmatched to any gene: 12. CDR1 and CDR2 (germline): SNHLY, FYNNEI. This chain's CDR3 is CASSGGAGGQRDTQYF. The CDR3 coding sequence is TGTGCCAGCAGTGGGGGGGCGGGGGGCCAAAGGGATACGCAGTATTTT.

This chain's CDR3 is CASSSTGTNEKLFF. The CDR3 DNA is TGCGCCAGCAGTTCGACAGGGACTAATGAAAAACTGTTTTTT. This chain links TRBV5-1 with TRBJ1-4; TRBD1 aligns across 7 bases. This CDR3 spans 14 amino acids. V was pared by 5 bases and J by 2 bases, with 3 bases of the junction left unmatched. Germline-derived CDR1 and CDR2 are SGHRS and YFSETQ. Based on the CDR3 plus reference TRBV5-1 and TRBJ1-4, the full variable domain is KAGVTQTPRYLIKTRGQQVTLSCSPISGHRSVSWYQQTPGQGLQFLFEYFSETQRNKGNFPGRFSGRQFSNSRSEMNVSTLELGDSALYLCASSSTGTNEKLFFGSGTQLSVL.

This chain uses TRBV19 with TRBJ1-2; 7 bases line up with TRBD1. Germline V gene sequence: CDR1 LNHDA, CDR2 SQIVND (reference sequence). The CDR3 loop spans 14 amino acids. Germline trimming cut 9 bases from V and 7 bases from J; bases unmatched to any gene: 14. The CDR3 region is CASRQGGITGGYTF. The CDR3, as DNA: TGTGCCAGCAGACAGGGAGGAATTACGGGTGGCTACACCTTC.

The V call is TRBV5-4, the J call TRBJ1-3; D ambiguous. Germline lookup yields CDR1 SGHNT and CDR2 YYREEE (reference sequence). The CDR3 is 12 amino acids. V was shortened by 0 bases and J by 6 bases, with 4 bases between the two germline ends. The CDR3 sequence: CASSLDTNTIYF. CDR3 DNA sequence: TGTGCCAGCAGCTTGGACACAAACACCATATATTTT.

The rearrangement links TRBV7-9 to TRBJ2-1; TRBD2 aligns across 8 bases. From germline, CDR1 is SEHNR and CDR2 FQNEAQ (reference sequence). This CDR3 is 17 amino acids long. J lost 5 bases, V lost 5 bases, and 14 bases had no gene match. CDR3 nucleotides: TGTGCCAGCAGCCCGGGGGGGCGGGGGGCCGTAGACAATGAGCAGTTCTTC. Its translation is CASSPGGRGAVDNEQFF. The full variable domain, with the rest looked up from reference TRBV7-9 and TRBJ2-1, is DTGVSQNPRHKITKRGQNVTFRCDPISEHNRLYWYRQTLGQGPEFLTYFQNEAQLEKSRLLSDRFSAERPKGSFSTLEIQRTEQGDSAMYLCASSPGGRGAVDNEQFFGPGTRLTVL.

The chain carries TRBV11-1 and TRBJ1-2, with a possible D match to TRBD1 (5 bases). Per the germline V gene, CDR1 is SGHAT and CDR2 is FQDESV (reference sequence). The CDR3 has 15 amino acids. Trimming stripped 4 bases from V and 2 bases from J, with 14 bases between. The CDR3 spells CASSSRGLSNYGYTF. The CDR3 nucleotides are TGTGCCAGCAGCTCGAGGGGTCTCTCGAACTATGGCTACACCTTC.

The chain joins TRBV19 to TRBJ2-3; TRBD2 agrees at 7 bases. The CDR3 covers 18 residues. CDR1 is LNHDA and CDR2 is SQIVND in the germline V gene (reference sequence). V dropped 3 bases and J dropped 5; count of bases not matched to a gene: 17. CDR3 coding DNA: TGTGCCAGTAGTATGGAGCGCAATCTTCGGACTAGAGGAGATACGCAGTATTTT. Its translation: CASSMERNLRTRGDTQYF.

The rearrangement uses TRBV19 and TRBJ2-7, with 11 bases identical to TRBD2. The germline V gene has CDR1 LNHDA and CDR2 SQIVND (reference sequence). The CDR3 has 16 amino acids. The V gene end was trimmed by 3 bases and the J gene end by 0 bases; junction bases not matched to a gene: 4. In DNA form, the CDR3 reads TGTGCCAGTAGTATTAGCGGGGGGGTGAGCTCCTACGAGCAGTACTTC. Protein: CASSISGGVSSYEQYF.

The chain joins TRBV19 to TRBJ2-5; 7 bases map to TRBD1. V lost 6 bases, J lost 5 bases, and 9 bases stayed unmatched. CDR1 is LNHDA and CDR2 is SQIVND in the germline V gene (reference sequence). The CDR3 covers 14 residues. CDR3 in amino acids: CASSPGTDLETQYF. The CDR3 nucleotides read TGTGCCAGTAGCCCCGGGACAGATTTGGAGACCCAGTACTTC.

The CDR3 loop is CASSFSFSQPQHF. CDR3 bases: TGTGCCAGCAGCTTCTCCTTCAGTCAGCCCCAGCATTTT. The V call is TRBV7-3, the J call TRBJ1-5; no clear D. Per the germline V gene, CDR1 is SGHTA and CDR2 is FQGTGA. V shed 3 bases and J shed 6 bases, with 9 bases lying between them. CDR3 size: 13 residues.

Here the CDR3 DNA reads TGTGCCTGGAGTACCGGGAGTAGAAATGAAGCTTTCTTT. Amino acids: CAWSTGSRNEAFF. V gene TRBV30 combines with J gene TRBJ1-1; no reliable D call. The ends were cut back, 2 bases at V and 7 bases at J, with 14 bases in the middle. CDR3 size: 13 residues. The V gene's germline CDR1 is GTSNPN and CDR2 SVGIG (reference sequence).

This chain joins TRBV11-2 and TRBJ1-4; a weak D match, TRBD1 (6 bases). The V gene's germline CDR1 is SGHAT and CDR2 FQNNGV. This CDR3 region has 14 residues. V was clipped by 0 bases and J by 11 bases, with 13 bases between them. CDR3: CASSLDDLRGKLFF. The CDR3 DNA reads TGTGCCAGCAGCTTAGACGATTTGAGGGGGAAACTGTTTTTT.

V is TRBV7-9 and J is TRBJ1-1, with 11 bases fitting TRBD1. Trimming removed 5 bases from V and 6 bases from J; junction bases left unmatched: 8. Germline V gives CDR1 SEHNR, CDR2 FQNEAQ (reference sequence). CDR3 length equals 15 residues. The CDR3 DNA reads as TGTGCCAGCAGCGCTCCGGGACAGGGGGTTTCTGAAGCTTTCTTT. This sequence encodes CASSAPGQGVSEAFF.

This clone is a singleton in its sample. This chain connects TRBV5-1 to TRBJ1-2; weak D call: TRBD1 (6 bases). The CDR3 loop spans 15 amino acids. Trimming removed 6 bases at V and 2 bases at J, with 17 bases between. The germline gives CDR1 SGHRS, CDR2 YFSETQ. CDR3 nucleotide sequence: TGCGCCAGCACCCAGGGGTTACAGAGAAACTATGGCTACACCTTC. This translates into CASTQGLQRNYGYTF.

DNA for the CDR3: TGTGCCACCAGCTTGTCACTCGGGGGCTGGGAGAACACTGAAGCTTTCTTT. It yields the protein CATSLSLGGWENTEAFF. The chain employs TRBV15 and TRBJ1-1; the D gene is possibly TRBD1 (6 bases). Germline lookup yields CDR1 LNHNV and CDR2 YYDKDF (reference sequence). V shed 5 bases and J shed 1 base, with 20 bases lying between them. CDR3 size: 17 residues.

The chain recombines TRBV2 with TRBJ1-1; D possibly corresponds to TRBD1 (6 bases). The length of the CDR3 is 17 residues. Trimming shortened V by 4 bases and J by 2 bases, and 20 bases separated the two germline ends. Germline CDR1 reads SNHLY; CDR2 reads FYNNEI. CDR3 loop: CASSVDRGSSHNTEAFF. DNA for the CDR3: TGTGCCAGCAGTGTCGATAGGGGGAGCTCTCATAACACTGAAGCTTTCTTT.